This paragraph reports one TCR beta chain. CDR1 is SGDLS, CDR2 YYNGEE, per germline. The CDR3 loop spans 14 amino acids. The V and J ends lost 0 bases and 3 bases respectively, with 9 bases between them. The data were taken from a study of blood T cell repertoires in COVID-19. Overall study: The cDNA or gDNA used as material had been derived from T cells, B-cell-depleted T cells, or PBMCs.

In the source study's methods: It was from reference gene primer amplification that nucleated cell counts were estimated. TCRdb's copy holds only in-frame clones and misses some; the assay was immunoSEQ multiplex PCR. The V and J calls and clone size are taken from that table; D and trimming were inferred from the DNA. The sample contains some 230,000 clones, 84% of which appear only once. This rearrangement joins TRBV9 to TRBJ1-1; perhaps TRBD1 as D (6 bases). Sample: peripheral blood. The sequence came from a woman aged 25 to 39 who had recovered from COVID-19. The CDR3 bases are TGTGCCAGCAGCGTAGTGGGGGCCGACACTGAAGCTTTCTTT. It is translated as CASSVVGADTEAFF.